This entry describes one T cell receptor beta chain. No antigen is known for it. PCR was performed using 60 Vbeta and 13 Jbeta primers. The table came from immunoSEQ multiplex PCR; TCRdb's copy has only in-frame clones and leaves some out. The table records about 140,000 clones, around nine tenths of them present only once. The sample belongs to a study of cytomegalovirus exposure and HLA in healthy donors. Study-level background: In terms of ancestry, the Caucasian-associated cluster contained 81% of the approximately 430 genotyped donors. Notes on the study in general: A link between a missense DCLRE1C variant and TCR beta V- and J-gene trimming emerged from a later analysis. For most TCR beta V segments, an earlier analysis put the productive rate at about 90% or about 30% of the time.

CDR1 and CDR2 (germline): SEHNR, FQNEAQ (reference sequence). Between the trimmed V and J ends, which lost 3 bases and 8 bases, there was a span of 10 bases. This CDR3 comprises 12 residues. The sample was PBMCs. This clonotype originated in a woman aged 30 to 39 in good health and CMV-seronegative. The rearrangement uses TRBV7-9 and TRBJ1-1; a possible D gene is TRBD1 (6 bases). The CDR3 nucleotides are TGTGCCAGCAGCTTTGCAGGACAGGAAGCTTTCTTT. Its translation is CASSFAGQEAFF.